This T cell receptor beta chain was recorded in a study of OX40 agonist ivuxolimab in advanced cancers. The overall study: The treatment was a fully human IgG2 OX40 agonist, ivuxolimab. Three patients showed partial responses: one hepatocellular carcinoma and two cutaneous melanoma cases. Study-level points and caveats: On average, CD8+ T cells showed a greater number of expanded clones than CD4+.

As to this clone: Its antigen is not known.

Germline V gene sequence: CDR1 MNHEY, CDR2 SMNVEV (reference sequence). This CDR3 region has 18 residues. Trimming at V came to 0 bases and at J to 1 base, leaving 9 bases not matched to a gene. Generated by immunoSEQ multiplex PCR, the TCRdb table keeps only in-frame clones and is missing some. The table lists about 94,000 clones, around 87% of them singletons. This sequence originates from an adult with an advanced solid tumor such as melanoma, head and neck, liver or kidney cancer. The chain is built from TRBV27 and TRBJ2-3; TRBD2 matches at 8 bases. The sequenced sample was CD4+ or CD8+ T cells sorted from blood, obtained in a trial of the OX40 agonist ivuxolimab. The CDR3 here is CASSLSRARTSRTDTQYF. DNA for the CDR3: TGTGCCAGCAGTTTATCTCGGGCCCGGACTAGCCGCACAGATACGCAGTATTTT.